This note documents a single T cell receptor beta chain sequence. The germline gives CDR1 DFQATT, CDR2 SNEGSKA (reference sequence). The CDR3 extends over 14 amino acids. The V gene end was trimmed by 6 bases and the J gene end by 7 bases; junction bases not matched to a gene: 11. TCRdb itself ran the RT-PCR reads through MiXCR, one entry per CDR3 protein. The table lists some 960,000 distinct CDR3 sequences, more than 15% of them singletons. The data stem from a study of patients and donors after allogeneic stem cell transplantation. The source material was blood, either unsorted or a sorted T cell fraction (not recorded which). This TCR was sampled from a human donor who was either an allogeneic HSCT recipient or a stem cell or donor lymphocyte infusion donor (not recorded which). It is not recorded whose cells these are; they may come from a transplant donor. The chain has TRBV20-1 and TRBJ2-2; 7 bases map to TRBD1. As DNA, the CDR3 is TGCAGTGCACTCCGACAGGGTTACAGCGGGGAGCTGTTTTTT. Protein sequence: CSALRQGYSGELFF.